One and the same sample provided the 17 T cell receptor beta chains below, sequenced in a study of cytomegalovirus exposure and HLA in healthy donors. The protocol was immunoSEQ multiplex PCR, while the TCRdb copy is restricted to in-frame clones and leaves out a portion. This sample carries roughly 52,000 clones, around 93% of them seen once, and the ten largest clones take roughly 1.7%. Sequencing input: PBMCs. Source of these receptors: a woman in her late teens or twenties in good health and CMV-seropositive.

The CDR3 spells CASTGFEKVYLGYTF. In DNA form, the CDR3 reads TGTGCCAGCACAGGGTTTGAGAAAGTGTACCTTGGCTACACCTTC. This sequence joins TRBV6-6 and TRBJ1-2, with D tentatively TRBD1 (5 bases). CDR1 and CDR2 (germline): MNHNY, SVGAGI (reference sequence). V lost 7 bases to trimming and J lost 7 bases, with 22 bases between them. The CDR3 covers 15 residues.

CDR3 loop: CASSQDARGNEQFF. CDR3 sequence (DNA): TGCGCCAGCAGCCAAGACGCCCGGGGTAATGAGCAGTTCTTC. The gene calls are TRBV4-1 and TRBJ2-1; a weak D match, TRBD2 (5 bases). CDR1 and CDR2 from the germline V gene are MGHRA and YSYEKL. Trimming stripped 0 bases from V and 7 bases from J, with 10 bases between. The CDR3 loop spans 14 amino acids.

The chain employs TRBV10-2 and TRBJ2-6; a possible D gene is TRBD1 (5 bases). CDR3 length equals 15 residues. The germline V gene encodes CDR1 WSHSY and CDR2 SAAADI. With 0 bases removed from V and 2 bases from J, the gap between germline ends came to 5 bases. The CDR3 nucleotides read TGCGCCAGCAGTGAGTCAGGGGCTGGGGCCAACGTCCTGACTTTC. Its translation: CASSESGAGANVLTF.

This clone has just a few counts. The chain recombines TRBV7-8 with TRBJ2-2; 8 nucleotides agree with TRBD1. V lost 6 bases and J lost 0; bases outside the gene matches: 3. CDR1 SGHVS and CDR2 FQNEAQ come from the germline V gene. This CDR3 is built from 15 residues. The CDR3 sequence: CASSRDRTNTGELFF. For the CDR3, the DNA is TGTGCCAGCAGTAGGGACAGGACGAACACCGGGGAGCTGTTTTTT.

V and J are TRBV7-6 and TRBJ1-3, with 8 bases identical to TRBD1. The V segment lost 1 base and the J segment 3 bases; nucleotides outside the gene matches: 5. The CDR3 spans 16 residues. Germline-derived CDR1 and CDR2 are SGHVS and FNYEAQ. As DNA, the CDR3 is TGTGCCAGCAGCTTAGACCCGACAGGGGTTGGAAACACCATATATTTT. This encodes CASSLDPTGVGNTIYF.

CDR3 protein: CAWSAHRGASYEKLFF. The CDR3 DNA is TGTGCCTGGAGTGCCCATAGGGGCGCCTCATATGAAAAACTGTTTTTT. This chain connects TRBV30 to TRBJ1-4, with a tentative D call TRBD1 (5 bases). The germline gives CDR1 GTSNPN, CDR2 SVGIG (reference sequence). The V end was cut by 1 base, the J end by 6 bases, with 18 bases between. CDR3 length equals 16 residues.

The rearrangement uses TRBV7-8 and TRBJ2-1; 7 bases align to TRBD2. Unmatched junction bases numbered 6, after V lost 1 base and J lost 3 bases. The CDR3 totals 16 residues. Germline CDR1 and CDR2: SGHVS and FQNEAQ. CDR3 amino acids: CASSLGLRGSYNEQFF. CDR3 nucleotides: TGTGCCAGCAGCTTAGGGCTGCGGGGGAGCTACAATGAGCAGTTCTTC.

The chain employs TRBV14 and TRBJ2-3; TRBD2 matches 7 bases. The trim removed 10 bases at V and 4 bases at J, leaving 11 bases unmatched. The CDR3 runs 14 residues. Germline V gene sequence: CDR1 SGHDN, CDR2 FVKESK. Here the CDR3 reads CATGETSIPDTQYF. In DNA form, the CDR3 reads TGTGCCACCGGGGAGACTAGCATCCCAGATACGCAGTATTTT.

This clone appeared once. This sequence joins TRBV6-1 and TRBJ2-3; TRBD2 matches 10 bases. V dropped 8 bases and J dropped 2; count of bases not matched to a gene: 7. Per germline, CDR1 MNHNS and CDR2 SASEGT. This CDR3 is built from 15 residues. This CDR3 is CASLRAGGHTDTQYF. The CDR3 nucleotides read TGTGCCAGCTTACGAGCGGGGGGGCACACAGATACGCAGTATTTT.

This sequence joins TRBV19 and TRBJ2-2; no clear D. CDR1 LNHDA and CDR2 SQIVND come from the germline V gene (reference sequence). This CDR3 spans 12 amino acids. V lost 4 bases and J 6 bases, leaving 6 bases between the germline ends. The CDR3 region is CASSSNAGELFF. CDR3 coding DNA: TGTGCCAGTAGTAGTAATGCCGGGGAGCTGTTTTTT.

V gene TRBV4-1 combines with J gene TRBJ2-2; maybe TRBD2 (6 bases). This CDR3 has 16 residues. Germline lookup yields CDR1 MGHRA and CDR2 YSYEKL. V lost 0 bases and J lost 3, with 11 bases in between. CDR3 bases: TGCGCCAGCAGCCAAGAGATGGGACTCTACACCGGGGAGCTGTTTTTT. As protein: CASSQEMGLYTGELFF.

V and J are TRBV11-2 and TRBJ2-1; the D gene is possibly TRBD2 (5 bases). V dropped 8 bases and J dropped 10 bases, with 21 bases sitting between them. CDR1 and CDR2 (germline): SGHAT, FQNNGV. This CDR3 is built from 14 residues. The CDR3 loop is CASLSTGKGREQFF. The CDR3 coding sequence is TGTGCCAGCCTATCTACGGGGAAGGGTAGAGAGCAGTTCTTC.

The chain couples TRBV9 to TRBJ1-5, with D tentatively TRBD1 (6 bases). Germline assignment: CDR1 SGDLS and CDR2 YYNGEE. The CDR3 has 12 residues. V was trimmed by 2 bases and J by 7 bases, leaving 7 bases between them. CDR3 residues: CASSVRGQPQHF. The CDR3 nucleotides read TGTGCCAGCAGCGTTAGGGGGCAGCCCCAGCATTTT.

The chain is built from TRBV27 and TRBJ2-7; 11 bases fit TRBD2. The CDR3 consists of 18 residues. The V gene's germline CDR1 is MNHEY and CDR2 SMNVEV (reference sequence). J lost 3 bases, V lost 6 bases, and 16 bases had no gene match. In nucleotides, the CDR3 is TGTGCCAGCAGAACTGGTTCTGCTAGCGGGGGGCGGGTCTACGAGCAGTACTTC. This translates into CASRTGSASGGRVYEQYF.

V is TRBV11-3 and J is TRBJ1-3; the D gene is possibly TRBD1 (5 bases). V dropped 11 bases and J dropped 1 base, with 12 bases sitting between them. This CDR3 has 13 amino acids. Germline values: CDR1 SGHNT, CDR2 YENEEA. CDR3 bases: TGTGCCGAACTCGGGGGATCTGGAAACACCATATATTTT. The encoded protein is CAELGGSGNTIYF.

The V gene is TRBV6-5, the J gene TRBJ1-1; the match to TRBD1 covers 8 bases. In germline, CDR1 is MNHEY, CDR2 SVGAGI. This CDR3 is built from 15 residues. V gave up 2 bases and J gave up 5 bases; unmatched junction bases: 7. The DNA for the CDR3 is TGTGCCAGCAGTTACCAAGACAGGGGAGGGACTGAAGCTTTCTTT. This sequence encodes CASSYQDRGGTEAFF.

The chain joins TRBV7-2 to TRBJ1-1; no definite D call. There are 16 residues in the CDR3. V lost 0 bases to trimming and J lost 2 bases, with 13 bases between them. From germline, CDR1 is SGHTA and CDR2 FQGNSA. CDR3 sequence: CASSLAVSLRNTEAFF. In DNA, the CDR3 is TGTGCCAGCAGCTTAGCGGTTTCCTTGAGAAACACTGAAGCTTTCTTT.